This TCR beta chain was documented in a study of T cells in Graves' hyperthyroidism and ophthalmopathy. General study results and limits: Among clonotypes expanded in thyroid above 0.001, most were also found in blood.

Turning to this clonotype: Its target is unknown.

The source material, RNA transcripts, was used to amplify TCR beta CDR3 regions. The HTBI set primed first-round TCR CDR3 RT-PCR. MiXCR was run by TCRdb on the multiplex PCR reads, yielding one entry per CDR3 protein. The top ten clones hold 10% to 13% of a sample with roughly 700,000 distinct CDR3 sequences, about 15% of them seen once. CDR1 is SEHNR and CDR2 is FQNEAQ in the germline V gene (reference sequence). The CDR3 runs 12 residues. Trimming stripped 8 bases from V and 12 bases from J, with 14 bases between. The TCR originated in a woman under 30 with Graves' hyperthyroidism. The specimen sequenced was blood. The genes are TRBV7-9 and TRBJ2-6; D unclear. The CDR3 region is CASPSLPGVLTF. CDR3 coding DNA: TGTGCCAGCCCCTCGCTCCCCGGCGTCCTGACTTTC. Variable domain in full (rest from reference TRBV7-9 and TRBJ2-6): DTGVSQNPRHKITKRGQNVTFRCDPISEHNRLYWYRQTLGQGPEFLTYFQNEAQLEKSRLLSDRFSAERPKGSFSTLEIQRTEQGDSAMYLCASPSLPGVLTFGAGSRLTVL.